The subject of this entry is one T cell receptor (beta chain). Antigen: not known. CDR3 length: 14 residues. Trimming stripped 4 bases from V and 4 bases from J, with 13 bases between. Germline V gene lookup returns CDR1 SEHNR and CDR2 FQNEAQ (reference sequence). The data were taken from a study of cytomegalovirus exposure and HLA in healthy donors. Findings of the study overall: With later analysis, a missense DCLRE1C variant became linked to TCR beta V- and J-gene trimming. A later analysis reportedly found fewer N-insertions in an Asian-associated ancestry cluster than the approximately 660-donor mean.

Amplification used 60 Vbeta primers and 13 Jbeta primers. Sequencing was performed with immunoSEQ multiplex PCR; in TCRdb, only in-frame clones are kept and a portion is missing. This table has 150,000 to 200,000 clones, around 75% appearing once. The sample was PBMCs. The rearrangement links TRBV7-9 to TRBJ1-2; maybe TRBD1 (6 bases). The receptor comes from a man between 18 and 29 years old in good health and CMV-seropositive. DNA for the CDR3: TGTGCCAGCAGCTCCCCTACAGGGAGCTATGGCTACACCTTC. This encodes CASSSPTGSYGYTF.